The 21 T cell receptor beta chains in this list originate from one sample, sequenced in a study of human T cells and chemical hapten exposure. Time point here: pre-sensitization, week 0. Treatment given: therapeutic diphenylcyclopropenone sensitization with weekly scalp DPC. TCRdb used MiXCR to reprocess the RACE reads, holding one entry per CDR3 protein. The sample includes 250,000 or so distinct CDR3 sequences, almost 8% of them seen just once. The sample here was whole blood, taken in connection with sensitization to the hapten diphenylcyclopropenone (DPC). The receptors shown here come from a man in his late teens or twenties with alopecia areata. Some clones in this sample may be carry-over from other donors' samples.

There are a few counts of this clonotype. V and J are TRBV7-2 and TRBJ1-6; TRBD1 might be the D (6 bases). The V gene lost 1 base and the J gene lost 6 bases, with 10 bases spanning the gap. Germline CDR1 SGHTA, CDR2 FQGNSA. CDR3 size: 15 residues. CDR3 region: CASSLEGGPNSPLHF. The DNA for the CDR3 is TGTGCCAGCAGCTTAGAAGGGGGGCCTAATTCACCCCTCCACTTT. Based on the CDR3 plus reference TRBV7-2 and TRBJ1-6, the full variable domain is GAGVSQSPSNKVTEKGKDVELRCDPISGHTALYWYRQSLGQGLEFLIYFQGNSAPDKSGLPSDRFSAERTGGSVSTLTIQRTQQEDSAVYLCASSLEGGPNSPLHFGNGTRLTVT.

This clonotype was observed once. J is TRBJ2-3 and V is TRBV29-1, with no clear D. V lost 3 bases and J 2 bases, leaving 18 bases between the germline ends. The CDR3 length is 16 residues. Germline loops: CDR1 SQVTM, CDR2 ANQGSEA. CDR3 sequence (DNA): TGCAGCGTTGACGCCCTCGGTAATTCGGTCACAGATACGCAGTATTTT. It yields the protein CSVDALGNSVTDTQYF.

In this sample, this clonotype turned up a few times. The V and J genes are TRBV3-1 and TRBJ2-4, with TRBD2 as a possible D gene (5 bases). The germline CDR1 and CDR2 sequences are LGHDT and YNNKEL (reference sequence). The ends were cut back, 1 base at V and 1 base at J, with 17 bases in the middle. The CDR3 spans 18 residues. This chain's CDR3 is CASSQVTVGSRAKNIQYF. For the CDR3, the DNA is TGTGCCAGCAGCCAAGTAACGGTAGGGAGTCGCGCCAAAAACATTCAGTACTTC.

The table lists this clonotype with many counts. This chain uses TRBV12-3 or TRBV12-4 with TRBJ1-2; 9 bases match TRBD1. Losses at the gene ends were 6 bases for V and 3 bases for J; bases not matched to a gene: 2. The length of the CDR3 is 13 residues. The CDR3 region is CASRGQGYYGYTF. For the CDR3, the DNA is TGTGCCAGCAGGGGACAGGGCTACTATGGCTACACCTTC.

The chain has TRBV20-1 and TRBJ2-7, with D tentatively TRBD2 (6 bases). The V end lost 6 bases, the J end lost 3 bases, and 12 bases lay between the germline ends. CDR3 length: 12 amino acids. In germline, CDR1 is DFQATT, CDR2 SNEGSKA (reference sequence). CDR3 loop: CSAMGTGYEQYV. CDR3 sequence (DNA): TGCAGTGCCATGGGGACTGGCTACGAGCAGTACGTC.

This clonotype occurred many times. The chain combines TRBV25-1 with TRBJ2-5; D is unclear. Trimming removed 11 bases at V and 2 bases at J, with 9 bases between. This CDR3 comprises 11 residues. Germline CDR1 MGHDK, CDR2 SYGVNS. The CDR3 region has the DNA TGTGCCGCCTCAATACAAGAGACCCAGTACTTC. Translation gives CAASIQETQYF.

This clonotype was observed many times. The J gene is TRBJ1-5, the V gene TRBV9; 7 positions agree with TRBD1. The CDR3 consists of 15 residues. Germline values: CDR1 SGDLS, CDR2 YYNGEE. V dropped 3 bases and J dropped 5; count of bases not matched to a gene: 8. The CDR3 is CASSAGGFEDQPQHF. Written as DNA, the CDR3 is TGTGCCAGCAGCGCAGGGGGTTTCGAGGATCAGCCCCAGCATTTT. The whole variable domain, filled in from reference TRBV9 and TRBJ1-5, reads DSGVTQTPKHLITATGQRVTLRCSPRSGDLSVYWYQQSLDQGLQFLIQYYNGEERAKGNILERFSAQQFPDLHSELNLSSLELGDSALYFCASSAGGFEDQPQHFGDGTRLSIL.

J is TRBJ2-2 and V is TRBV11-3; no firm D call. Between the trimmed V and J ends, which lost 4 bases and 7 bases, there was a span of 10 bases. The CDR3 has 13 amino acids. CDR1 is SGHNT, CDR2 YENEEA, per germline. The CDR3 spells CASSSYGGGELFF. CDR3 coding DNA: TGTGCCAGCAGCTCCTACGGTGGCGGGGAGCTGTTTTTT. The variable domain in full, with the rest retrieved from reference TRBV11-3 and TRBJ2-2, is EAGVVQSPRYKIIEKKQPVAFWCNPISGHNTLYWYLQNLGQGPELLIRYENEEAVDDSQLPKDRFSAERLKGVDSTLKIQPAELGDSAVYLCASSSYGGGELFFGEGSRLTVL.

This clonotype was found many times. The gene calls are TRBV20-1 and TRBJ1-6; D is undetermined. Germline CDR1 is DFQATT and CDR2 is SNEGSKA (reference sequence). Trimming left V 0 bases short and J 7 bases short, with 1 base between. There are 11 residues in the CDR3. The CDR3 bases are TGCAGTGCTAGAGAAAATTCACCCCTCCACTTT. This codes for CSARENSPLHF.

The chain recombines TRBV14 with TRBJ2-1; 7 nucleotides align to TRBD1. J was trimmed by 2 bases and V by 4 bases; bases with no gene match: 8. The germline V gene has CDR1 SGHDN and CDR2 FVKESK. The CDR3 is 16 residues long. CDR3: CASSRGSGTAYNEQFF. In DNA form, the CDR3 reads TGTGCCAGCAGCCGAGGATCCGGGACAGCCTACAATGAGCAGTTCTTC.

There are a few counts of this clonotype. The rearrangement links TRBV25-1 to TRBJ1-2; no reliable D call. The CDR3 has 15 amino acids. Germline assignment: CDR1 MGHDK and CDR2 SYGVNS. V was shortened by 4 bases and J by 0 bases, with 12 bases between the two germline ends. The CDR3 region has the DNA TGTGCCAGCAGTGCACACGACGGACCTAACTATGGCTACACCTTC. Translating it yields CASSAHDGPNYGYTF.

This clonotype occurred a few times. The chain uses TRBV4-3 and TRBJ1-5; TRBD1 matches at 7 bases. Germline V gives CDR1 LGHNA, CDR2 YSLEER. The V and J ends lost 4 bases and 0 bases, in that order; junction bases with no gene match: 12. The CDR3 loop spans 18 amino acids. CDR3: CASSPRGQGGDSNQPQHF. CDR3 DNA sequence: TGCGCCAGCAGCCCCCGTGGGCAGGGGGGAGATAGCAATCAGCCCCAGCATTTT.

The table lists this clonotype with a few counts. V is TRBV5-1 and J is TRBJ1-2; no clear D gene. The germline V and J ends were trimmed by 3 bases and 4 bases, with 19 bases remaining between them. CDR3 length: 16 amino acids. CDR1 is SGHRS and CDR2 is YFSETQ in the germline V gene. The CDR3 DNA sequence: TGCGCCAGCAGCTCCGGACCCGGGCCCACTGGCTATGGCTACACCTTC. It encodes CASSSGPGPTGYGYTF.

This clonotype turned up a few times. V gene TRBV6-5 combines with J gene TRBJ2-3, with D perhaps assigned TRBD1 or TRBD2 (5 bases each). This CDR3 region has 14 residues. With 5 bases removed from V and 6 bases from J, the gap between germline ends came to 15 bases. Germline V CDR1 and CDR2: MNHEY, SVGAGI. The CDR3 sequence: CASSPWGFRDTQYF. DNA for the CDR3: TGTGCCAGCAGTCCTTGGGGGTTTCGCGATACGCAGTATTTT.

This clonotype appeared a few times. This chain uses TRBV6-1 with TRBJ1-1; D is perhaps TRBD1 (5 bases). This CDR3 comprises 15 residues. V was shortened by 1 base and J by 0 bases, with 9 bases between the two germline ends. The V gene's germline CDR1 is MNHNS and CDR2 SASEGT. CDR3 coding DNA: TGTGCCAGCAGTGAAGAGGGACGAATGAACACTGAAGCTTTCTTT. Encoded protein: CASSEEGRMNTEAFF.

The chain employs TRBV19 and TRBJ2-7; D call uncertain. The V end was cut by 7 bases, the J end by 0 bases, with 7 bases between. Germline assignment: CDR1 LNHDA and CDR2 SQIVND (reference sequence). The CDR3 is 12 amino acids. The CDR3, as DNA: TGTGCCAGTAACAGTTACTCCTACGAGCAGTACGTC. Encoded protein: CASNSYSYEQYV.

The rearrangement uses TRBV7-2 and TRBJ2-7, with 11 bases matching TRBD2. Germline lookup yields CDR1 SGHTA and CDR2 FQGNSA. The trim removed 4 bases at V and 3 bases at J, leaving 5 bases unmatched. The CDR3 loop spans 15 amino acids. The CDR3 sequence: CASSSSGGTFYEQYF. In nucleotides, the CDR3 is TGTGCCAGCAGCTCTAGCGGGGGGACGTTCTACGAGCAGTACTTC.

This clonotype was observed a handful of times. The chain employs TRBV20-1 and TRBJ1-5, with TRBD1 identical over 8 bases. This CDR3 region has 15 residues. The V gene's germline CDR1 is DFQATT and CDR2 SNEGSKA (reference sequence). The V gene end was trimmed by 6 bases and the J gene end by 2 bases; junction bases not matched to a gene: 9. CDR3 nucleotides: TGCAGTGCCAGGACAGGGCTGAACGGCAATCAGCCCCAGCATTTT. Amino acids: CSARTGLNGNQPQHF.

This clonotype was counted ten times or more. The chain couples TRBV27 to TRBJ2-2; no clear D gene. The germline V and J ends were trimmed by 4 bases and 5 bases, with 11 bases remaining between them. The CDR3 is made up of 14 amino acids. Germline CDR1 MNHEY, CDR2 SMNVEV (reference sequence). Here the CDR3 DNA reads TGTGCCAGCAGTTCGTATTCAGCTACCGGGGAGCTGTTTTTT. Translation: CASSSYSATGELFF.

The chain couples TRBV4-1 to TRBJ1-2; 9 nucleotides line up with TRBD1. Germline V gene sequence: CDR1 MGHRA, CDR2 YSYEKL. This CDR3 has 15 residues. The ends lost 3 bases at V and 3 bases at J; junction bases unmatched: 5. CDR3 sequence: CASSQPGQGHYGYTF. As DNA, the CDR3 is TGCGCCAGCAGCCAGCCGGGACAGGGCCACTATGGCTACACCTTC.

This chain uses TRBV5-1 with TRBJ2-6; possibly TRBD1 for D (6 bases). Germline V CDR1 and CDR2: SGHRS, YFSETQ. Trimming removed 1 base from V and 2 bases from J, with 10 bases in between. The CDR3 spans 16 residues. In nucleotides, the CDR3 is TGCGCCAGCAGCTTGCTTACAGGGACTGGGGCCAACGTCCTGACTTTC. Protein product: CASSLLTGTGANVLTF.